The 11 T cell receptor beta chains below were found in one sample sequenced in a study of tumor-infiltrating lymphocytes in primary liver carcinoma. Blood RNA was derived from unsorted whole blood, and germline DNA was extracted too. The researchers produced TCR beta cDNA from 500 to 550 ng total RNA with a constant-region primer. Amplification in three nested multiplex PCR rounds with slightly modified ARM-PCR gave rise to TCR beta libraries. The study ran its first two PCR rounds for about 11 cycles each, using TRBV1-TRBV30 forward primers and a C-beta reverse primer. One entry per CDR3 protein results from TCRdb running MiXCR on the multiplex PCR reads. The table includes about 310,000 distinct CDR3 sequences, about 60% detected once. Source material: peripheral blood. These receptors all come from a man in his forties or fifties with primary liver carcinoma and hepatitis B virus infection.

The sample holds a few counts of this clonotype. It may be a read error: a sequence one base away is much more abundant. V and J are TRBV5-5 and TRBJ2-5, with 7 bases identical to TRBD2. J was trimmed by 7 bases and V by 4 bases; bases with no gene match: 19. Germline CDR1 and CDR2: SGHKS and YYEKEE (reference sequence). The CDR3 length is 17 residues. Here the CDR3 reads CASSQAAGPFGGVTQYF. Written as DNA, the CDR3 is TGTGCCAGCAGCCAGGCAGCGGGACCCTTCGGTGGAGTGACCCAGTACTTC.

The chain links TRBV4-3 to TRBJ2-7; 9 nucleotides agree with TRBD2. Germline CDR1 and CDR2: LGHNA and YSLEER. The ends lost 0 bases at V and 2 bases at J; junction bases unmatched: 5. This CDR3 spans 16 amino acids. CDR3 bases: TGCGCCAGCAGCCAAGATTGGGCTAGCGGGACCTACGAGCAGTACTTC. Translating gives CASSQDWASGTYEQYF.

On this clonotype itself: This sequence may be a read error, since a much larger clone differs from it by one base. V gene TRBV6-2 or TRBV6-3 combines with J gene TRBJ2-1; tentatively, D is TRBD1 or TRBD2 (6 bases each). The CDR3 is 12 amino acids. CDR1 and CDR2 from the germline V gene are MNHEY and SVGEGT. V lost 6 bases and J 12 bases, leaving 15 bases between the germline ends. DNA for the CDR3: TGTGCCAGCAGCTCCTACAGGGACTGGCAGTTCTTC. Residues: CASSSYRDWQFF.

The chain employs TRBV7-9 and TRBJ2-1, with 10 positions matching TRBD2. V trimming: 6 bases; J trimming: 5 bases; junction bases outside the gene matches: 7. This CDR3 is built from 15 residues. The germline CDR1 and CDR2 sequences are SEHNR and FQNEAQ (reference sequence). The DNA for the CDR3 is TGTGCCAGCAGATCGGGGCTAGCGGGGGACAATGAGCAGTTCTTC. Its translation: CASRSGLAGDNEQFF.

Regarding this clonotype: A much larger clone sits a single nucleotide away, making a read error possible. The chain has TRBV12-3 or TRBV12-4 and TRBJ2-1; 13 nucleotides match TRBD2. The CDR3 totals 12 residues. Trimming took 7 bases from V and 13 from J; bases not matched to a gene: 4. In DNA form, the CDR3 reads TGTGCCAGCATCGGACTAGCGGGAGTTCAGTTCTTC. Protein: CASIGLAGVQFF.

Concerning this clonotype: This clone may be a read error of a much larger clone one base away. The V call is TRBV4-2, the J call TRBJ1-5; possibly TRBD1 for D (5 bases). CDR3 length equals 17 residues. Germline assignment: CDR1 LGHNA and CDR2 YNFKEQ. V was trimmed by 4 bases and J by 0 bases, leaving 16 bases between them. CDR3 DNA sequence: TGTGCCAGCAGCCCGGGTGGGGCAGAGACTAGCAATCAGCCCCAGCATTTT. Its protein is CASSPGGAETSNQPQHF.

About this clonotype: A read error is possible here, since a much larger clone lies one base away. The chain links TRBV10-3 to TRBJ1-2; 10 bases agree with TRBD1. The CDR3 runs to 13 residues. CDR1 is ENHRY, CDR2 SYGVKD, per germline. The CDR3 DNA reads TGTGTCAGCGGGGACAGGGGCGCTCTCGGCTACACCTTC. The encoded protein is CVSGDRGALGYTF.

Worth noting for this clonotype: Lacking the conserved final phenylalanine or tryptophan, this CDR3 likely reflects a read error. The V gene is TRBV6-6, the J gene TRBJ2-7, with D tentatively TRBD1 or TRBD2 (5 bases each). This CDR3 comprises 14 residues. With 4 bases removed from V and 2 bases from J, the gap between germline ends came to 12 bases. Germline CDR1 reads MNHNY; CDR2 reads SVGAGI (reference sequence). The chain's CDR3 is CASSSPGRTYEQYL. The DNA of the CDR3 is TGTGCCAGCAGTTCGCCGGGACGGACCTACGAGCAGTACTTA.

Concerning this clonotype: This could be a read error, since a much larger clone is one nucleotide away. The chain is built from TRBV11-3 and TRBJ2-5, with no clear D. This CDR3 spans 13 amino acids. The germline CDR1 and CDR2 sequences are SGHNT and YENEEA. V was trimmed by 8 bases and J by 3 bases, leaving 13 bases between them. As DNA, the CDR3 is TGTGCCAGCGGCCCTGGGATAGAAGAGACCCAGTACTTC. Amino acid sequence: CASGPGIEETQYF.

This clonotype was observed at least ten times. The chain combines TRBV12-3 or TRBV12-4 with TRBJ2-5; 7 bases line up with TRBD1. J gave up 4 bases and V 0 bases, and 2 bases lay outside the gene matches. The length of the CDR3 is 14 residues. This CDR3 is CASSLAWTGETQYF. CDR3 sequence (DNA): TGTGCCAGCAGTTTAGCGTGGACAGGAGAGACCCAGTACTTC.

With respect to this clonotype: At one end the junction does not follow the germline gene, possibly because of a read error. The CDR3 bases are TGTGCCAGCAGCTTGAGAGATAGAAATCAGTCCCAGAATTTT. This encodes CASSLRDRNQSQNF. This rearrangement joins TRBV11-2 to TRBJ1-5; D is unresolved. CDR3 length: 14 residues. CDR1 and CDR2 (germline): SGHAT, FQNNGV. Together with reference TRBV11-2 and TRBJ1-5, the CDR3 gives the full variable domain: EAGVAQSPRYKIIEKRQSVAFWCNPISGHATLYWYQQILGQGPKLLIQFQNNGVVDDSQLPKDRFSAERLKGVDSTLKIQPAKLEDSAVYLCASSLRDRNQSQNFGDGTRLSIL.